These T cell receptor beta chains were read from a single sample in a study of shared T cell receptors in the human thymus. TCRdb's table, derived via immunoSEQ multiplex PCR, lists solely in-frame clones and lacks some. In the table there are 500,000 to 850,000 clones, more than 75% of which are singletons. The data were also submitted as part of a second study, on human thymus T cells.

Sequenced input: thymocytes. The receptors stem from a boy younger than two with a congenital heart defect. Both conserved end residues are part of each CDR3. Each record gives: D gene, clone size, V gene, J gene, CDR3 DNA, CDR3 protein. The D gene is left open where the match is weak. Not every row has a clone size; where given, it reads once, few, many or a size class.

D: TRBD2
size: once
V: TRBV28
J: TRBJ2-5
DNA: TGTGCCAGCAGTACTGGGACTAGCGGGAAAGAGACCCAGTACTTC
CDR3: CASSTGTSGKETQYF

D: -
size: -
V: TRBV12-5
J: TRBJ1-1
DNA: TGTGCTAGTGGTTTGGTCCCCACGGTAGCTTTCTTT
CDR3: CASGLVPTVAFF

D: -
size: -
V: TRBV28
J: TRBJ2-7
DNA: TGTGCCAGCAGTCACGATACTAGCACAGGCTCCTACGAGCAGTACTTC
CDR3: CASSHDTSTGSYEQYF

D: TRBD2
size: -
V: TRBV6-5
J: TRBJ2-7
DNA: TGTGCCAGCAGTTACAAGCGGGGGGGCTCCTCCTACGAGCAGTACTTC
CDR3: CASSYKRGGSSYEQYF

D: -
size: -
V: TRBV30
J: TRBJ1-1
DNA: TGTGCCTGGAGTGTCGGGCGGGGAACGTATGAAGCTTTCTTT
CDR3: CAWSVGRGTYEAFF

D: -
size: -
V: TRBV30
J: TRBJ1-3
DNA: TGTGCCTGGAGTGAAACGACAGGACAGTTTGGAAACACCATATATTTT
CDR3: CAWSETTGQFGNTIYF

D: TRBD2
size: -
V: TRBV2
J: TRBJ2-2
DNA: TGTGCCAGCAGTAAACTAGCGGGGCCCGGGACCGGGGAGCTGTTTTTT
CDR3: CASSKLAGPGTGELFF

D: TRBD1
size: -
V: TRBV7-9
J: TRBJ1-4
DNA: TGTGCCAGCAGCCTCGGGACAGGAGGATTTTCAACTAATGAAAAACTGTTTTTT
CDR3: CASSLGTGGFSTNEKLFF

D: TRBD2
size: -
V: TRBV9
J: TRBJ2-3
DNA: TGTGCCAGCAGCTTCGGGACTAGTACAGATACGCAGTATTTT
CDR3: CASSFGTSTDTQYF

D: TRBD2
size: -
V: TRBV25-1
J: TRBJ2-1
DNA: TGTGCCAGCAGTGAACGCCCAGCGGGAGTCTACAATGAGCAGTTCTTC
CDR3: CASSERPAGVYNEQFF

D: TRBD1
size: -
V: TRBV28
J: TRBJ1-1
DNA: TGTGCCAGCAGTTTTGGACAGGGAAAGTGGGATGCTTTCTTT
CDR3: CASSFGQGKWDAFF

D: -
size: few
V: TRBV28
J: TRBJ2-2
DNA: TGTGCCAGCAGTACAATACGGGGATACGGGGAGCTGTTTTTT
CDR3: CASSTIRGYGELFF

D: TRBD1
size: -
V: TRBV5-8
J: TRBJ2-3
DNA: TGTGCCAGCAGCTGTAACCGGGACAGGGCCGTGGATACGCAGTATTTT
CDR3: CASSCNRDRAVDTQYF

D: TRBD1
size: few
V: TRBV7-9
J: TRBJ2-7
DNA: TGTGCCAGCAGCTTAACCGTGAGGGACAGGTCCTACGAGCAGTACTTC
CDR3: CASSLTVRDRSYEQYF

D: -
size: -
V: TRBV27
J: TRBJ1-5
DNA: TGTGCCAGCAGTCCATCGAGTGGGCAGGGCGGAAATCAGCCCCAGCATTTT
CDR3: CASSPSSGQGGNQPQHF

D: -
size: few
V: TRBV29-1
J: TRBJ2-7
DNA: TGCAGCGTTGAAGGAGCGGGGACAAACTCCTCCTACGAGCAGTACTTC
CDR3: CSVEGAGTNSSYEQYF

D: TRBD2
size: -
V: TRBV5-1
J: TRBJ2-3
DNA: TGCGCCAGCAGCTTGAATGTAGCGGGCAGCACAGATACGCAGTATTTT
CDR3: CASSLNVAGSTDTQYF

D: -
size: -
V: TRBV28
J: TRBJ1-2
DNA: TGTGCCAGCAGTCCAGGGTTAGGGTCGGTCGGCTACACCTTC
CDR3: CASSPGLGSVGYTF

D: -
size: -
V: TRBV10-3
J: TRBJ2-3
DNA: TGTGCCATCAGTGAGCCCCCGCACTGTAGCACAGATACGCAGTATTTT
CDR3: CAISEPPHCSTDTQYF

D: -
size: -
V: TRBV28
J: TRBJ1-1
DNA: TGTGCCAGCACCCCAATCCGGTTGTCTAAGAACACTGAAGCTTTCTTT
CDR3: CASTPIRLSKNTEAFF

D: -
size: -
V: TRBV19
J: TRBJ1-1
DNA: TGTGCCAGTAGTATGGCGACAGCTATGAACACTGAAGCTTTCTTT
CDR3: CASSMATAMNTEAFF